Listed here is a single T cell receptor (beta chain). In the original analysis: Researchers report that nucleated cell counts were estimated from reference gene primer amplification. Data came from immunoSEQ multiplex PCR; TCRdb stores just in-frame clones and leaves some out. That table furnishes V, J and clone size, whereas the DNA furnished D and trimming. The data show more than 95,000 clones, with about 79% seen just once and 3.3% held by the top ten. The data were taken from a study of blood T cell repertoires in COVID-19. Looking at the study overall: PBMCs, B-cell-depleted T cells, or T cells were the source of the cDNA or gDNA that made up the material.

The CDR3 is made up of 13 amino acids. Per the germline V gene, CDR1 is SGHRS and CDR2 is YFSETQ. The V end lost 1 base, the J end lost 8 bases, and 9 bases lay between the germline ends. Sequencing was done on a sample of peripheral blood. The chain recombines TRBV5-1 with TRBJ1-4; no reliable D call. This sequence was found in an elderly woman with active or convalescent COVID-19. The CDR3 sequence: CASSLSQAEKLFF. The CDR3, as DNA: TGCGCCAGCAGCTTGTCGCAGGCGGAAAAACTGTTTTTT.